A selection of T cell receptor beta chains follows, all from one sample in a study. MiXCR, applied by TCRdb to the 5' RACE reads, yields one record per CDR3 protein. This sample has 35,000 to 50,000 distinct CDR3 sequences, with 25% to 35% found just once. Sequencing was carried out using tumor-infiltrating memory CD4+ T cells sorted from the breast tumor. The receptors here all came from a female donor with breast cancer. The CDR3 runs from the conserved cysteine through the conserved F or W. Fields, in order: clone size, D gene, V gene, J gene, CDR3 protein, CDR3 DNA. D genes are given only for firm matches. Clone size is not always given. Where it is, it says once, few, many or a class for expanded clones.

clone size: few
D gene: -
V gene: TRBV28
J gene: TRBJ1-5
CDR3 protein: CASSLRWGNQPQHF
CDR3 DNA: TGTGCCAGCAGTCTTAGGTGGGGCAATCAGCCCCAGCATTTT

clone size: -
D gene: TRBD1
V gene: TRBV19
J gene: TRBJ2-7
CDR3 protein: CASSLSGTGFYEQYF
CDR3 DNA: TGTGCCAGTTCCCTAAGCGGGACAGGGTTCTACGAGCAGTACTTC

clone size: -
D gene: -
V gene: TRBV7-2
J gene: TRBJ2-2
CDR3 protein: CASSSKRGGTGELFF
CDR3 DNA: TGTGCCAGCAGCTCAAAGAGGGGCGGAACCGGGGAGCTGTTTTTT

clone size: many
D gene: -
V gene: TRBV6-2/TRBV6-3
J gene: TRBJ2-1
CDR3 protein: CASSSLDSNEQFF
CDR3 DNA: TGTGCCAGCAGTTCCCTGGACAGCAATGAGCAGTTCTTC

clone size: -
D gene: -
V gene: TRBV10-3
J gene: TRBJ2-7
CDR3 protein: CAISESGIDYEQYF
CDR3 DNA: TGTGCCATCAGTGAGTCGGGCATAGACTACGAGCAGTACTTC

clone size: many
D gene: -
V gene: TRBV7-9
J gene: TRBJ2-1
CDR3 protein: CASSHWSGSYNEQFF
CDR3 DNA: TGTGCCAGCAGCCACTGGAGCGGCTCCTACAATGAGCAGTTCTTC

clone size: medium-sized
D gene: TRBD2
V gene: TRBV6-5
J gene: TRBJ2-3
CDR3 protein: CASSDSGTSTDTQYF
CDR3 DNA: TGTGCCAGCAGTGATAGCGGGACCTCGACAGATACGCAGTATTTT

clone size: -
D gene: TRBD1
V gene: TRBV7-9
J gene: TRBJ2-5
CDR3 protein: CASSPPTGVETQYF
CDR3 DNA: TGTGCCAGCAGCCCCCCAACAGGGGTCGAGACCCAGTACTTC

clone size: many
D gene: TRBD2
V gene: TRBV7-7
J gene: TRBJ2-3
CDR3 protein: CASSFRPSSGTKDTQYF
CDR3 DNA: TGTGCCAGCAGCTTTCGCCCTTCTAGCGGCACTAAAGATACGCAGTATTTT

clone size: -
D gene: -
V gene: TRBV4-2
J gene: TRBJ1-3
CDR3 protein: CASSQVSIGSGNTIYF
CDR3 DNA: TGTGCCAGCAGCCAAGTATCCATAGGTTCTGGAAACACCATATATTTT

clone size: -
D gene: TRBD1
V gene: TRBV11-2
J gene: TRBJ2-3
CDR3 protein: CASSLERGLFVTDTQYF
CDR3 DNA: TGTGCCAGCAGCTTAGAAAGGGGGCTGTTTGTCACAGATACGCAGTATTTT

clone size: -
D gene: -
V gene: TRBV6-1
J gene: TRBJ1-5
CDR3 protein: CASSLEFSQPQHF
CDR3 DNA: TGTGCCAGCAGTCTGGAATTCAGTCAGCCCCAGCATTTT

clone size: -
D gene: -
V gene: TRBV28
J gene: TRBJ2-7
CDR3 protein: CASREQYEQYF
CDR3 DNA: TGTGCCAGCAGGGAGCAGTACGAGCAGTACTTC

clone size: few
D gene: TRBD2
V gene: TRBV15
J gene: TRBJ2-4
CDR3 protein: CATSTRGGGNIQYF
CDR3 DNA: TGTGCCACCAGCACACGTGGGGGGGGTAACATTCAGTACTTC

clone size: -
D gene: -
V gene: TRBV27
J gene: TRBJ2-7
CDR3 protein: CASSSGLWQYF
CDR3 DNA: TGTGCCAGCAGTTCAGGCCTGTGGCAGTACTTC

clone size: few
D gene: TRBD2
V gene: TRBV11-3
J gene: TRBJ2-1
CDR3 protein: CASSPQGLAGEQFF
CDR3 DNA: TGTGCCAGCAGCCCCCAGGGGCTAGCGGGTGAGCAGTTCTTC

clone size: -
D gene: TRBD1
V gene: TRBV20-1
J gene: TRBJ1-4
CDR3 protein: CNARVGTGEGKLFF
CDR3 DNA: TGCAATGCTAGAGTTGGGACAGGGGAGGGAAAACTGTTTTTT

clone size: -
D gene: TRBD2
V gene: TRBV6-2/TRBV6-3
J gene: TRBJ2-7
CDR3 protein: CASSYSGMVNYEQYF
CDR3 DNA: TGTGCCAGCAGTTATAGCGGGATGGTGAACTACGAGCAGTACTTC

clone size: few
D gene: -
V gene: TRBV7-8
J gene: TRBJ2-1
CDR3 protein: CASSLAYSGSSYNEQFF
CDR3 DNA: TGTGCCAGCAGCTTAGCGTACAGCGGAAGCTCCTACAATGAGCAGTTCTTC

clone size: many
D gene: TRBD2
V gene: TRBV15
J gene: TRBJ2-3
CDR3 protein: CATSKTLAGGEDTQYF
CDR3 DNA: TGTGCCACCAGCAAAACCCTAGCGGGAGGAGAAGATACGCAGTATTTT

clone size: few
D gene: -
V gene: TRBV20-1
J gene: TRBJ1-2
CDR3 protein: CSARLAGRNGYTF
CDR3 DNA: TGCAGTGCTAGATTAGCCGGGAGGAATGGCTACACCTTC

clone size: once
D gene: -
V gene: TRBV5-1
J gene: TRBJ2-2
CDR3 protein: CASSPDRAGAFAGELFF
CDR3 DNA: TGCGCCAGCAGCCCGGACAGGGCGGGAGCTTTCGCCGGGGAGCTGTTTTTT

clone size: -
D gene: -
V gene: TRBV29-1
J gene: TRBJ1-1
CDR3 protein: CSVDVGGVRQAFF
CDR3 DNA: TGCAGCGTTGACGTCGGGGGGGTTCGACAAGCTTTCTTT

clone size: many
D gene: TRBD2
V gene: TRBV9
J gene: TRBJ2-7
CDR3 protein: CASSPEASGLYEQYF
CDR3 DNA: TGTGCCAGCAGCCCCGAGGCTAGCGGGCTCTACGAGCAGTACTTC

clone size: few
D gene: -
V gene: TRBV5-4
J gene: TRBJ2-1
CDR3 protein: CASRRDVNNEQFF
CDR3 DNA: TGTGCCAGCAGGCGGGACGTCAACAATGAGCAGTTCTTC

clone size: -
D gene: -
V gene: TRBV28
J gene: TRBJ2-7
CDR3 protein: CASSSGEPYEQYF
CDR3 DNA: TGTGCCAGCAGTTCGGGAGAGCCCTACGAGCAGTACTTC

clone size: -
D gene: TRBD2
V gene: TRBV2
J gene: TRBJ2-5
CDR3 protein: CASRGLAGGQETQYF
CDR3 DNA: TGTGCCAGCAGGGGACTAGCGGGGGGGCAAGAGACCCAGTACTTC

clone size: few
D gene: -
V gene: TRBV5-1
J gene: TRBJ2-1
CDR3 protein: CASSPIPQDLNEQFF
CDR3 DNA: TGCGCCAGCAGCCCAATTCCACAGGACTTGAATGAGCAGTTCTTC

clone size: few
D gene: -
V gene: TRBV7-6
J gene: TRBJ2-3
CDR3 protein: CASSLRFASTDTQYF
CDR3 DNA: TGTGCCAGCAGCTTACGGTTCGCGAGCACAGATACGCAGTATTTT

clone size: many
D gene: TRBD2
V gene: TRBV20-1
J gene: TRBJ2-3
CDR3 protein: CSATDSSGRNTDTQYF
CDR3 DNA: TGCAGTGCTACTGATTCTAGCGGGAGAAATACAGATACGCAGTATTTT

clone size: -
D gene: -
V gene: TRBV28
J gene: TRBJ1-3
CDR3 protein: CASSSARGALFGNTIYF
CDR3 DNA: TGTGCCAGCAGTTCAGCACGTGGGGCACTTTTTGGAAACACCATATATTTT

clone size: few
D gene: -
V gene: TRBV6-5
J gene: TRBJ2-1
CDR3 protein: CASTLLGGVNNEQFF
CDR3 DNA: TGTGCCAGCACCCTACTTGGGGGAGTGAACAATGAGCAGTTCTTC

clone size: many
D gene: -
V gene: TRBV10-3
J gene: TRBJ2-5
CDR3 protein: CAISESMASAETQYF
CDR3 DNA: TGTGCCATCAGTGAGTCGATGGCTAGCGCTGAGACCCAGTACTTC

clone size: -
D gene: -
V gene: TRBV18
J gene: TRBJ2-7
CDR3 protein: CASSPPMAAYYEQYF
CDR3 DNA: TGTGCCAGCTCACCACCGATGGCAGCTTACTACGAGCAGTACTTC

clone size: many
D gene: -
V gene: TRBV27
J gene: TRBJ2-3
CDR3 protein: CASSLSGDTQYF
CDR3 DNA: TGTGCCAGCAGTTTATCAGGAGATACGCAGTATTTT

clone size: -
D gene: -
V gene: TRBV4-2
J gene: TRBJ2-1
CDR3 protein: CASSHLRDLVFNEQFF
CDR3 DNA: TGTGCCAGCAGCCACCTCCGGGACCTAGTTTTCAATGAGCAGTTCTTC

clone size: few
D gene: -
V gene: TRBV6-5
J gene: TRBJ1-3
CDR3 protein: CASSSQGGNTIYF
CDR3 DNA: TGTGCCAGCAGTTCTCAGGGAGGGAACACCATATATTTT

clone size: -
D gene: -
V gene: TRBV12-3/TRBV12-4
J gene: TRBJ2-3
CDR3 protein: CASSATSTDTQYF
CDR3 DNA: TGTGCCAGCAGTGCCACAAGCACAGATACGCAGTATTTT

clone size: -
D gene: -
V gene: TRBV4-2
J gene: TRBJ1-4
CDR3 protein: CASSQEGNRLFF
CDR3 DNA: TGTGCCAGCAGCCAAGAGGGGAATCGGCTGTTTTTT

clone size: -
D gene: TRBD1
V gene: TRBV13
J gene: TRBJ1-1
CDR3 protein: CASSLLTGGTEAFF
CDR3 DNA: TGTGCCAGCAGCCTCCTGACAGGGGGGACTGAAGCTTTCTTT

clone size: few
D gene: TRBD2
V gene: TRBV7-2
J gene: TRBJ2-5
CDR3 protein: CASSPGLAQETQYF
CDR3 DNA: TGTGCCAGCAGCCCGGGACTAGCGCAAGAGACCCAGTACTTC

clone size: -
D gene: -
V gene: TRBV7-6
J gene: TRBJ2-7
CDR3 protein: CASSPQSATSRTYEQYF
CDR3 DNA: TGTGCCAGCAGCCCCCAGTCGGCTACTAGCCGGACCTACGAGCAGTACTTC

clone size: few
D gene: TRBD2
V gene: TRBV30
J gene: TRBJ2-1
CDR3 protein: CAWSNAGREFF
CDR3 DNA: TGTGCCTGGAGTAATGCGGGGAGGGAGTTCTTC

clone size: few
D gene: TRBD1
V gene: TRBV9
J gene: TRBJ2-7
CDR3 protein: CASSVAPWTGYEQYF
CDR3 DNA: TGTGCCAGCAGCGTGGCCCCCTGGACAGGGTACGAGCAGTACTTC

clone size: few
D gene: -
V gene: TRBV29-1
J gene: TRBJ1-3
CDR3 protein: CSVDSSSGNTIYF
CDR3 DNA: TGCAGCGTTGACAGCAGCTCTGGAAACACCATATATTTT

clone size: few
D gene: -
V gene: TRBV12-3/TRBV12-4
J gene: TRBJ2-3
CDR3 protein: CASSLQVASTDTQYF
CDR3 DNA: TGTGCCAGCAGTTTACAGGTAGCGAGCACAGATACGCAGTATTTT

clone size: few
D gene: TRBD2
V gene: TRBV4-2
J gene: TRBJ2-1
CDR3 protein: CASSQAGLAGGPVLFF
CDR3 DNA: TGTGCCAGCAGCCAAGCTGGACTAGCGGGAGGGCCTGTTCTGTTCTTC

clone size: -
D gene: -
V gene: TRBV5-6
J gene: TRBJ2-2
CDR3 protein: CASSQPLFTGELFF
CDR3 DNA: TGTGCCAGCAGCCAACCACTATTTACCGGGGAGCTGTTTTTT

clone size: -
D gene: -
V gene: TRBV9
J gene: TRBJ2-2
CDR3 protein: CASSERGMNTGELFF
CDR3 DNA: TGTGCCAGCTCTGAACGGGGGATGAACACCGGGGAGCTGTTTTTT

clone size: few
D gene: -
V gene: TRBV6-2/TRBV6-3
J gene: TRBJ1-5
CDR3 protein: CASSYPGGAKEPQHF
CDR3 DNA: TGTGCCAGCAGTTACCCGGGGGGGGCTAAGGAGCCCCAGCATTTT

clone size: -
D gene: -
V gene: TRBV20-1
J gene: TRBJ2-3
CDR3 protein: CSARDLLAGGDTQYF
CDR3 DNA: TGCAGTGCTAGAGATTTACTAGCTGGGGGCGATACGCAGTATTTT

clone size: few
D gene: -
V gene: TRBV7-3
J gene: TRBJ2-2
CDR3 protein: CASSLIGTRPGELFF
CDR3 DNA: TGTGCCAGCAGCTTGATCGGGACTCGCCCCGGGGAGCTGTTTTTT

clone size: few
D gene: TRBD1
V gene: TRBV5-1
J gene: TRBJ2-7
CDR3 protein: CASRRGTGQMEQYF
CDR3 DNA: TGCGCCAGCAGACGGGGGACAGGTCAGATGGAACAGTACTTC

clone size: -
D gene: -
V gene: TRBV7-8
J gene: TRBJ1-1
CDR3 protein: CASSLGRANTEAFF
CDR3 DNA: TGTGCCAGCAGCTTAGGGAGGGCGAACACTGAAGCTTTCTTT

clone size: many
D gene: TRBD1
V gene: TRBV4-2
J gene: TRBJ2-1
CDR3 protein: CASSRDRGNNEQFF
CDR3 DNA: TGTGCCAGCAGCCGGGACAGGGGGAACAATGAGCAGTTCTTC

clone size: many
D gene: TRBD1
V gene: TRBV5-1
J gene: TRBJ1-2
CDR3 protein: CASSLRGRGVDGYTF
CDR3 DNA: TGCGCCAGCAGCTTAAGGGGGCGCGGAGTTGATGGCTACACCTTC

clone size: few
D gene: TRBD2
V gene: TRBV7-9
J gene: TRBJ2-7
CDR3 protein: CASSRVTGWLAGPQSSYEQYF
CDR3 DNA: TGTGCCAGCAGCCGAGTAACAGGTTGGCTAGCGGGACCACAGAGCTCCTACGAGCAGTACTTC

clone size: few
D gene: -
V gene: TRBV5-6
J gene: TRBJ2-3
CDR3 protein: CASSPGTTQYF
CDR3 DNA: TGTGCCAGCAGCCCGGGGACAACGCAGTATTTT

clone size: once
D gene: -
V gene: TRBV4-2
J gene: TRBJ2-1
CDR3 protein: CASSQVAGEQFF
CDR3 DNA: TGTGCCAGCAGCCAAGTAGCAGGGGAGCAGTTCTTC